This TCR beta chain was sequenced during a study of blood T cells in healthy people across ages. Primed by a sample-barcoded 5' primer and a J-beta primer mix, a second PCR proceeded for about 6 to 12 cycles. Via MiXCR, TCRdb re-called the 5' RACE reads, giving one row per CDR3 protein. Here the sample spans approximately 700,000 distinct CDR3 sequences, approximately 31% being singletons. This clonotype has a count of ten or more. Looked up from germline, CDR1 is DFQATT and CDR2 is SNEGSKA (reference sequence). The germline V and J ends were trimmed by 5 bases and 0 bases, with 11 bases remaining between them. This CDR3 comprises 13 residues.

The chain combines TRBV20-1 with TRBJ2-7; no clear D. The sample consisted of blood. The TCR comes from an elderly woman in good health. The CDR3 spells CSALTTNSYEQYF. CDR3 coding DNA: TGCAGTGCTCTGACGACAAACTCCTACGAGCAGTACTTC.